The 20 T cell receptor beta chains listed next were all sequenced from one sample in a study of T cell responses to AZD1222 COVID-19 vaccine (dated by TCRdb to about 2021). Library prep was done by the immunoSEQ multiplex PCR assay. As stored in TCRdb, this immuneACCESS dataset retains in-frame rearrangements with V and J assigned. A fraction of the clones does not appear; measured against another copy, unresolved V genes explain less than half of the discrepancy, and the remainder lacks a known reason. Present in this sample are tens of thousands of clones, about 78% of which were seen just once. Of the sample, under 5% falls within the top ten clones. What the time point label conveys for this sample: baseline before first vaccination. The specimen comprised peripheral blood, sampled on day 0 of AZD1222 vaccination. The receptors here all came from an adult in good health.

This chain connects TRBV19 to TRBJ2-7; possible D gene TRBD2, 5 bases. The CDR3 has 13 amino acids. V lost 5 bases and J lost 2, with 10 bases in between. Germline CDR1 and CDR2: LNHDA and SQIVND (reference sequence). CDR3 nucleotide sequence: TGTGCCAGTAGTCCCGGGATCCCCTACGAGCAGTACTTC. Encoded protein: CASSPGIPYEQYF.

CDR3 residues: CATQYQETQYF. CDR3 coding DNA: TGTGCCACCCAGTACCAAGAGACCCAGTACTTC. This chain joins TRBV24-1 and TRBJ2-5, with unresolved D. V lost 9 bases and J 0 bases, leaving 4 bases between the germline ends. This CDR3 comprises 11 residues. Germline assignment: CDR1 KGHDR and CDR2 SFDVKD.

The DNA of the CDR3 is TGTGCCAGCTCACCCTCCCCCGGGGGATTAGACACAGATACGCAGTATTTT. This sequence encodes CASSPSPGGLDTDTQYF. The V call is TRBV18, the J call TRBJ2-3; D may be TRBD2 (6 bases). Trimming cost V 3 bases and J 2 bases, with 18 bases left between them. The germline V gene has CDR1 KGHSH and CDR2 LQKENI. The CDR3 is made up of 17 amino acids.

The CDR3 DNA is TGTGCCAGTAGTATATCTGGAGGGCATGGAGATCAGCCCCAGCATTTT. Residues: CASSISGGHGDQPQHF. The chain links TRBV19 to TRBJ1-5; D is unresolved. The CDR3 contains 16 residues. V was cut by 2 bases and J by 5 bases, with 16 bases left in between. CDR1 LNHDA and CDR2 SQIVND come from the germline V gene (reference sequence).

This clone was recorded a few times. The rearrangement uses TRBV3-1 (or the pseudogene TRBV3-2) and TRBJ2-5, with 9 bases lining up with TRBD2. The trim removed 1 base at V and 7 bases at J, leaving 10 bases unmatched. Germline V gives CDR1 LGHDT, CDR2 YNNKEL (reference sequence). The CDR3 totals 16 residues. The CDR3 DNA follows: TGTGCCAGCAGCCAAGTTGCCAGCGGGGGGTTCGGGACCCAGTACTTC. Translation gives CASSQVASGGFGTQYF.

CDR3 bases: TGTGCCAGCAGTGTGGGACAGGGAGATGAAAAACTGTTTTTT. It translates to CASSVGQGDEKLFF. The chain uses TRBV7-9 and TRBJ1-4, with 9 positions matching TRBD1. V gave up 6 bases and J gave up 6 bases; unmatched junction bases: 5. Germline lookup yields CDR1 SEHNR and CDR2 FQNEAQ (reference sequence). The CDR3 loop spans 14 amino acids.

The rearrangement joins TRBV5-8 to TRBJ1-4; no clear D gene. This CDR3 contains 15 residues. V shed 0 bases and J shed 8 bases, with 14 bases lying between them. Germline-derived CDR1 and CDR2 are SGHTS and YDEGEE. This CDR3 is CASSLGISEGEKLFF. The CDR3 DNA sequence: TGTGCCAGCAGCTTGGGTATCAGCGAAGGGGAAAAACTGTTTTTT.

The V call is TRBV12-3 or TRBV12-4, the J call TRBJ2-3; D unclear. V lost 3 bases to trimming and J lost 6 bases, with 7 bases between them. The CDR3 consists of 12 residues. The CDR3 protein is CASSFLPDTQYF. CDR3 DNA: TGTGCCAGCAGTTTCTTACCCGATACGCAGTATTTT.

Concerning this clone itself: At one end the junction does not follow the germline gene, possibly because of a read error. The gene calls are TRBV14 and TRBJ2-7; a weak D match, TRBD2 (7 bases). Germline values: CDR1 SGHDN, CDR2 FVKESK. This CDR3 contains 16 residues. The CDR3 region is CARSQGGGGIVNEQYF. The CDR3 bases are TGTGCCCGCAGCCAAGGGGGGGGAGGGATTGTCAACGAGCAGTACTTC.

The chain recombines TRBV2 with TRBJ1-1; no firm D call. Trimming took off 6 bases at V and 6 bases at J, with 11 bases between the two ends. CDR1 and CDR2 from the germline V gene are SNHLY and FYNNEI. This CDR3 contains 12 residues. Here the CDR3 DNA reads TGTGCCAGCAGGGAAAATTGGGCTGAAGCTTTCTTT. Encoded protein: CASRENWAEAFF. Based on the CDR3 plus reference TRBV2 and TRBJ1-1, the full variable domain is EPEVTQTPSHQVTQMGQEVILRCVPISNHLYFYWYRQILGQKVEFLVSFYNNEISEKSEIFDDQFSVERPDGSNFTLKIRSTKLEDSAMYFCASRENWAEAFFGQGTRLTVV.

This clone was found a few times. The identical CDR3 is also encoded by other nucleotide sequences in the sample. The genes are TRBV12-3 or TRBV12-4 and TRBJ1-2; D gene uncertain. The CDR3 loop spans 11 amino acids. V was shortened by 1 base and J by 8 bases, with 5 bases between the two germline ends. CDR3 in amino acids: CASSLGYGYTF. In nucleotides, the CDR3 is TGTGCCAGCAGTTTAGGGTACGGCTACACCTTC.

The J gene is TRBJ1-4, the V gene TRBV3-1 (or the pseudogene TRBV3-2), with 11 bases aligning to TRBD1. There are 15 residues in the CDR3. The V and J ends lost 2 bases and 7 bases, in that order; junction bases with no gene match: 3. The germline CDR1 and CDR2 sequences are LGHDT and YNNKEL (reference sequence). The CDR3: CASSQPGQGGEKLFF. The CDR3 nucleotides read TGTGCCAGCAGCCAACCGGGACAGGGGGGTGAAAAACTGTTTTTT.

This chain's CDR3 is CASSPLDSYNEQFF. CDR3 nucleotide sequence: TGTGCCAGCAGCCCCCTGGATTCCTACAATGAGCAGTTCTTC. The gene calls are TRBV14 and TRBJ2-1, with D uncertain. This CDR3 region has 14 residues. V shed 4 bases and J shed 1 base, with 8 bases lying between them. Germline V CDR1 and CDR2: SGHDN, FVKESK.

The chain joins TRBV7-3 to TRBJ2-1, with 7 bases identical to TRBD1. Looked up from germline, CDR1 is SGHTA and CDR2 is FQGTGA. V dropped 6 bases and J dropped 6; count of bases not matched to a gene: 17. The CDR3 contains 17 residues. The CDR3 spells CASSQRGQGIKINEQFF. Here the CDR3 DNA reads TGTGCCAGCAGTCAAAGGGGGCAGGGGATAAAGATCAATGAGCAGTTCTTC.

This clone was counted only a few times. The CDR3 nucleotides read TGTGCCAGCAGCTCCAGGGGGCGGGACACCGGGGAGCTGTTTTTT. Translation gives CASSSRGRDTGELFF. The V and J genes are TRBV11-3 and TRBJ2-2, with 8 bases matching TRBD1. The CDR3 sequence is 15 residues long. The germline V gene has CDR1 SGHNT and CDR2 YENEEA. With V trimmed by 4 bases and J by 3 bases, 4 bases remained unmatched. The variable domain in full, with the rest retrieved from reference TRBV11-3 and TRBJ2-2, is EAGVVQSPRYKIIEKKQPVAFWCNPISGHNTLYWYLQNLGQGPELLIRYENEEAVDDSQLPKDRFSAERLKGVDSTLKIQPAELGDSAVYLCASSSRGRDTGELFFGEGSRLTVL.

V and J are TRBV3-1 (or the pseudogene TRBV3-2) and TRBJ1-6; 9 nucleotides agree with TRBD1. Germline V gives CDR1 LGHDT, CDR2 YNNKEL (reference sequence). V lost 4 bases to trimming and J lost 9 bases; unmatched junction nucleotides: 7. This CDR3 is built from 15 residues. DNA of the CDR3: TGTGCCAGCAGCCGGGTGGGACAGGGTGCTTCACCCCTCCACTTT. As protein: CASSRVGQGASPLHF.

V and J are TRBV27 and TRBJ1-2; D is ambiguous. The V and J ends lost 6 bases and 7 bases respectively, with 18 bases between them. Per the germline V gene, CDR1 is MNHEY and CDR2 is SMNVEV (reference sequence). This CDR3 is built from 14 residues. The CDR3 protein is CASRTIFGESGYTF. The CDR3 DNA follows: TGTGCCAGCAGGACGATATTCGGGGAGAGTGGCTACACCTTC.

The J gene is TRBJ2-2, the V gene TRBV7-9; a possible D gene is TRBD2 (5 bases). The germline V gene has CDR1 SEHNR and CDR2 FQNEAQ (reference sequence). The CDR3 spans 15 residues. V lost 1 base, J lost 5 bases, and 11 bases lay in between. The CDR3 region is CASSLVPERTGELFF. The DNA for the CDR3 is TGTGCCAGCAGCTTAGTGCCCGAGCGGACCGGGGAGCTGTTTTTT.

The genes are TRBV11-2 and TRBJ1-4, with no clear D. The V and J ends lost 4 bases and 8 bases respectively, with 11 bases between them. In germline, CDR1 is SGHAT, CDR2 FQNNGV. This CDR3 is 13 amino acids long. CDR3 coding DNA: TGTGCCAGCAGCTCCGCACTTGGGGAAAAACTGTTTTTT. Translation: CASSSALGEKLFF.

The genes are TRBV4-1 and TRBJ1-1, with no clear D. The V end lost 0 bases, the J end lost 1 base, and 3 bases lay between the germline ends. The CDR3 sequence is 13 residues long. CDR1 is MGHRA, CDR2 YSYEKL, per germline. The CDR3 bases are TGCGCCAGCAGCCAAGATAGGAACACTGAAGCTTTCTTT. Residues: CASSQDRNTEAFF.